This T cell receptor (beta chain) comes out of a study of blood T cell repertoires in COVID-19. Participant age was roughly 18 to 95 years, and participants resided in roughly 25 US areas. Two consecutive negative NP/OP PCR tests, clearance, or resolved symptoms defined Cohort 3 recovery. Trimming took off 5 bases at V and 0 bases at J, with 11 bases between the two ends. The CDR3 is 14 amino acids. The germline V gene encodes CDR1 SQVTM and CDR2 ANQGSEA. Authors' processing steps: Reference gene primer amplification in the assay estimated nucleated cell counts. The method was immunoSEQ multiplex PCR; TCRdb's version includes in-frame clones alone and lacks a portion of them. V and J calls and clone size come straight from that table; D and trimming were deduced from the DNA. The data hold roughly 250,000 clones, with 75% to 95% observed a single time.

This chain connects TRBV29-1 to TRBJ2-1; D is possibly TRBD2 (6 bases). The TCR comes from a woman aged 18-29 years who had recovered from COVID-19. The sample taken for sequencing was PBMCs or T cells enriched from blood (not recorded which). CDR3 in DNA: TGCAGCGTTTCTAGCGAAAGCTCCTACAATGAGCAGTTCTTC. It specifies CSVSSESSYNEQFF.